These 11 T cell receptor beta chains were all obtained from the same sample, sequenced in a study of Graves' ophthalmopathy and Graves' hyperthyroidism (dated by TCRdb to the late 2010s). Sequenced on an Illumina HiSeq 2000. For repertoire sequencing, TCR beta CDR3 regions were amplified from RNA transcripts. The first round of RT-PCR was done with HTBI primers and the Qiagen OneStep RT-PCR kit, and was followed by a second round of multiplex PCR, then size selection and purification. Starting from the raw public reads, TCRdb applied fastp trimming at Q25, assembled clones with MiXCR and retained in-frame beta chains. Every distinct CDR3 protein forms one entry, paired with its most common genes and DNA. The sample table contains 650,000 to 800,000 distinct CDR3 sequences; only one count was recorded for 35% to 50% of them. Over 2.5% of the sample is in the top ten clones. The sequenced sample consisted of peripheral blood. All receptors derive from an adult man with Graves' ophthalmopathy.

The chain recombines TRBV10-3 with TRBJ1-5; D may be TRBD1 (6 bases). The CDR3 has 13 residues. V lost 6 bases to trimming and J lost 7 bases, with 13 bases between them. The germline CDR1 and CDR2 sequences are ENHRY and SYGVKD. The CDR3 DNA sequence: TGTGCCATCAGGCGACAGGTCGCACAGCCCCAGCATTTT. Protein: CAIRRQVAQPQHF.

In the case of this clonotype: A read error may explain this, as a much larger clone is one base away. Because the CDR3 is missing its conserved closing phenylalanine or tryptophan, this is likely a read error. The chain couples TRBV7-9 to TRBJ1-2; D not resolved. CDR1 is SEHNR, CDR2 FQNEAQ, per germline (reference sequence). The germline V and J ends were trimmed by 4 bases and 7 bases, with 19 bases remaining between them. The CDR3 sequence is 15 residues long. As DNA, the CDR3 is TGTGCCAGCAGCTCTAGCCCCGGTGTGGGTAGTGGCTACACCCTC. Translation gives CASSSSPGVGSGYTL.

This clonotype was recorded many times. V gene TRBV15 combines with J gene TRBJ2-7, with 10 nucleotides matching TRBD2. Trimming removed 6 bases from V and 0 bases from J; junction bases left unmatched: 2. The CDR3 runs 14 residues. Per the germline V gene, CDR1 is LNHNV and CDR2 is YYDKDF (reference sequence). CDR3: CATSASGSSYEQYF. CDR3 coding DNA: TGTGCCACCAGTGCTAGCGGGAGCTCCTACGAGCAGTACTTC.

The J gene is TRBJ2-7, the V gene TRBV24-1; 9 positions match TRBD1. The CDR3 is 14 residues long. The V and J ends lost 5 bases and 3 bases, in that order; junction bases with no gene match: 4. Germline V CDR1 and CDR2: KGHDR, SFDVKD. CDR3 nucleotide sequence: TGTGCCACCAGTGGGACAGGGGATGGCTACGAGCAGTACTTC. It is translated as CATSGTGDGYEQYF.

This clonotype was seen only a few times. The rearrangement uses TRBV20-1 and TRBJ2-7; possible D gene TRBD1, 6 bases. The CDR3 is 14 residues long. V was clipped by 3 bases and J by 2 bases, with 14 bases between them. Looked up from germline, CDR1 is DFQATT and CDR2 is SNEGSKA (reference sequence). The chain's CDR3 is CSASSPDSTYEQYF. The CDR3 region has the DNA TGCAGTGCTAGTAGTCCGGACAGCACCTACGAGCAGTACTTC.

The J gene is TRBJ1-1, the V gene TRBV7-2; D gene unclear. V was pared by 8 bases and J by 0 bases, with 10 bases between. Germline CDR1 reads SGHTA; CDR2 reads FQGNSA. The CDR3 has 13 amino acids. For the CDR3, the DNA is TGTGCCAGCTCCGACGTCATGAACACTGAAGCTTTCTTT. It is translated as CASSDVMNTEAFF.

This clonotype was detected ten times or more. This chain joins TRBV4-3 and TRBJ2-2; no definite D call. The germline V and J ends were trimmed by 7 bases and 1 base, with 10 bases remaining between them. The CDR3 runs to 14 residues. The V gene's germline CDR1 is LGHNA and CDR2 YSLEER. The CDR3 region is CASTREENTGELFF. DNA for the CDR3: TGCGCCAGCACCCGTGAGGAGAACACCGGGGAGCTGTTTTTT.

Comments on this clonotype: One end of the junction is discordant with germline, which a read error may explain. The chain carries TRBV20-1 and TRBJ2-7, with D hard to call. CDR3 length: 13 amino acids. Germline lookup yields CDR1 DFQATT and CDR2 SNEGSKA (reference sequence). This CDR3 is CSAGEIRSYEQYF. CDR3 DNA sequence: TGCAGTGCTGGAGAGATTAGAAGCTACGAGCAGTACTTC.

This clonotype occurred once. This rearrangement joins TRBV5-1 to TRBJ2-2; 7 nucleotides line up with TRBD2. Germline V lookup: CDR1 SGHRS, CDR2 YFSETQ. The CDR3 loop spans 16 amino acids. V dropped 0 bases and J dropped 1; count of bases not matched to a gene: 3. CDR3 DNA: TGCGCCAGCAGCTTGGGGCGGGGGATGAACACCGGGGAGCTGTTTTTT. It yields the protein CASSLGRGMNTGELFF.

This clonotype was seen ten or more times. This chain joins TRBV10-3 and TRBJ2-7; no definite D call. V shed 10 bases and J shed 5 bases, with 21 bases lying between them. Germline CDR1 and CDR2: ENHRY and SYGVKD. The CDR3 contains 14 residues. CDR3 residues: CASTREEAAHEQYF. CDR3 nucleotides: TGTGCCAGCACCCGAGAAGAGGCGGCCCACGAGCAGTACTTC.

At least ten counts were recorded for this clonotype. The chain uses TRBV5-1 and TRBJ2-5; D not certain. Germline CDR1 SGHRS, CDR2 YFSETQ. V was pared by 0 bases and J by 2 bases, with 17 bases between. The CDR3 consists of 17 residues. This CDR3 is CASSLDWAEYSQETQYF. CDR3 nucleotide sequence: TGCGCCAGCAGCTTGGATTGGGCGGAATACTCGCAAGAGACCCAGTACTTC.